This T cell receptor (beta chain) appears in the sequencing data of a study of cytomegalovirus exposure and HLA in healthy donors. Across the whole study: Both the 95 to 150 validation repertoires and the 666 first-cohort repertoires used the same platform, as reported by a later analysis. Overall study results and limits: Researchers counted roughly 150 TCR beta chains as cytomegalovirus-associated. Specific recognition of CMV antigens was confirmed in vitro for a few chains (all CMV-associated).

As to this clone: Its antigen is not identified.

V shed 5 bases and J 1 base; nucleotides not matched to a gene: 0. CDR3 length: 13 residues. Germline CDR1 reads SGHNT; CDR2 reads YENEEA. Profiled with immunoSEQ multiplex PCR; TCRdb holds only in-frame clones, not every one. The sample holds under 150,000 clones, roughly nine tenths seen once. The donors were members of the validation cohort comprising 100 to 150 subjects, separate from the approximately 630-subject first cohort. The specimen was PBMCs. The receptor was derived from a man aged 18-30 years in good health and CMV-seronegative. The chain has TRBV11-3 and TRBJ2-5, with 8 bases lining up with TRBD2. For the CDR3, the DNA is TGTGCCAGCAGCCGGGGGGGCCAAGAGACCCAGTACTTC. Translation gives CASSRGGQETQYF.